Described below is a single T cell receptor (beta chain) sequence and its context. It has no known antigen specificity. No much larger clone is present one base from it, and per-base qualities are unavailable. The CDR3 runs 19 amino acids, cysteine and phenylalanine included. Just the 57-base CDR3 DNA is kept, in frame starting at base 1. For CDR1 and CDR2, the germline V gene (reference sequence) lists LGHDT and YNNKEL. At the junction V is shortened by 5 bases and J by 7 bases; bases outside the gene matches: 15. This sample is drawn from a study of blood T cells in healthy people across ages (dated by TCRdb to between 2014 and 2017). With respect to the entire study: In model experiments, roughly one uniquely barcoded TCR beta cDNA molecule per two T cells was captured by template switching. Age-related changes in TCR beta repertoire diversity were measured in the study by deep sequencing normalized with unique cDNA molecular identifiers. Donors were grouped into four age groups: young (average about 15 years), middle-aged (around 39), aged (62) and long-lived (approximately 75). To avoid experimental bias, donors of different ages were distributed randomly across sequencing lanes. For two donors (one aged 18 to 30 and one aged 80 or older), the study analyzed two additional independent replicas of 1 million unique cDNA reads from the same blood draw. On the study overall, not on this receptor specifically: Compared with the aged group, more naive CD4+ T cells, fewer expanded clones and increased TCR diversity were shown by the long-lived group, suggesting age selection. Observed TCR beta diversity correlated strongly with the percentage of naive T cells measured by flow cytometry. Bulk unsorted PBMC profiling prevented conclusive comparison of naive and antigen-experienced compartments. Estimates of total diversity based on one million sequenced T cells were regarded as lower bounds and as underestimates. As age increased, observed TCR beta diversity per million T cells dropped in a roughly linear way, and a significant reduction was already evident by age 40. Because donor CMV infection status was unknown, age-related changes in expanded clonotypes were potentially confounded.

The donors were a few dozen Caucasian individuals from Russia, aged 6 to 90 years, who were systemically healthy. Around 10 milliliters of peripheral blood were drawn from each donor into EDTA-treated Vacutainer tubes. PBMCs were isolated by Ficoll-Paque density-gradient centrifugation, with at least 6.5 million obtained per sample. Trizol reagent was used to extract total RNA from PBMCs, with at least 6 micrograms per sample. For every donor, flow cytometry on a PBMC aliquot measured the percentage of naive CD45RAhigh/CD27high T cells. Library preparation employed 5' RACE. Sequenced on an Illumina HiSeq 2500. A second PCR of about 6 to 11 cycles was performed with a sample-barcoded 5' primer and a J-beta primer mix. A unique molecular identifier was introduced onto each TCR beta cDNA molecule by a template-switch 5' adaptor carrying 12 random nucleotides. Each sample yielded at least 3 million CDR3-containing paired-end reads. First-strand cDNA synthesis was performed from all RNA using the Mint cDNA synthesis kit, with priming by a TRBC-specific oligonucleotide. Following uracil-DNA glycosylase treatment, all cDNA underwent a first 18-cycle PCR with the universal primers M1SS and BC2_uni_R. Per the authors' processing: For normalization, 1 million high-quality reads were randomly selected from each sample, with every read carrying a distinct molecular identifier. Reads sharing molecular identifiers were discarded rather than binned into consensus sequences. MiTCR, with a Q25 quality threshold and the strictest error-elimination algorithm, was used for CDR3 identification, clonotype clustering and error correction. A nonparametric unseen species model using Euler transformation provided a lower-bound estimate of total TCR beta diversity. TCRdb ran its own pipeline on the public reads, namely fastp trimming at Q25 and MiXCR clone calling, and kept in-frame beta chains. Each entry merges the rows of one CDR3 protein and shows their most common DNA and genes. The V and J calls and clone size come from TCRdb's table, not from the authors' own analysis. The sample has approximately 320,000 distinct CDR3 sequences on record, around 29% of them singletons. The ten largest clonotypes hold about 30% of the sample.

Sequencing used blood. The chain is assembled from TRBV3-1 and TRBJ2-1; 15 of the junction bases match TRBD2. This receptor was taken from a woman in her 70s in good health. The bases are TGTGCCAGCAGCTTCGGGACGGGGGGACTAGCGGGAGGTAGTAATGAGCAGTTCTTC. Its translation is CASSFGTGGLAGGSNEQFF.